Below are 31 T cell receptor beta chains sequenced from a single sample in a study of T-cell reconstitution after alpha-beta-depleted transplantation in children. Study results and limitations: From newly produced T cells came most of the T-cell counts and diversity one year after transplant.

Antigens of these TCRs are unknown. During its preparation, the TCRbeta library received unique molecular identifiers. TCRdb re-called the PCR reads through MiXCR, storing one row per CDR3 protein. The sample includes 330,000 or so distinct CDR3 sequences, 7.5% to 9% of them seen just once. The sample consisted of peripheral blood, taken 360 days after TCRalphabeta/CD19-depleted stem cell transplant. The receptor set was obtained from a female patient between 2 and 15 years old who had a stem cell transplant for Fanconi anemia, so the T cells may come from the graft donor.

Ten or more counts support this clonotype. CDR3: CASSLQGPSTDTQYF. Here the CDR3 DNA reads TGTGCCAGCAGTTTGCAGGGGCCCAGCACAGATACGCAGTATTTT. The chain has TRBV28 and TRBJ2-3, with D possibly being TRBD1 (6 bases). With 3 bases removed from V and 0 bases from J, the gap between germline ends came to 10 bases. The CDR3 sequence is 15 residues long. CDR1 MDHEN and CDR2 SYDVKM come from the germline V gene.

This clonotype was seen many times. The J gene is TRBJ2-2, the V gene TRBV27; no clear D. The V gene's germline CDR1 is MNHEY and CDR2 SMNVEV (reference sequence). The CDR3 loop spans 13 amino acids. V dropped 4 bases and J dropped 3 bases, with 6 bases sitting between them. The CDR3 DNA is TGTGCCAGCAGTTGGCTCGACACCGGGGAGCTGTTTTTT. It yields the protein CASSWLDTGELFF.

There are many counts of this clonotype. The chain recombines TRBV6-6 with TRBJ1-2; D ambiguous. Germline V CDR1 and CDR2: MNHNY, SVGAGI (reference sequence). Trimming took 0 bases from V and 7 from J, leaving 9 bases between them. This CDR3 contains 13 residues. CDR3 loop: CASSYSSQSGYTF. The CDR3 DNA reads as TGTGCCAGCAGTTACTCGTCCCAGTCTGGCTACACCTTC.

This clonotype has only a few counts. The rearrangement links TRBV28 to TRBJ2-5, with D possibly being TRBD1 or TRBD2 (5 bases each). The germline V gene encodes CDR1 MDHEN and CDR2 SYDVKM. V was cut by 3 bases and J by 5 bases, with 10 bases left in between. There are 13 residues in the CDR3. CDR3: CASSFGGRETQYF. The CDR3 DNA reads as TGTGCCAGCAGTTTTGGGGGTCGGGAGACCCAGTACTTC.

This clonotype was observed at least ten times. The chain employs TRBV7-3 and TRBJ2-2, with a possible D match to TRBD1 (5 bases). The CDR3 is 17 amino acids. Germline loops: CDR1 SGHTA, CDR2 FQGTGA. V lost 5 bases and J lost 1, with 17 bases in between. The CDR3 DNA reads TGTGCCAGCAGCCCCGCACTACCTACAGGGAACACCGGGGAGCTGTTTTTT. It is translated as CASSPALPTGNTGELFF.

Ten or more counts support this clonotype. This chain uses TRBV20-1 with TRBJ1-3, with 9 bases lining up with TRBD1. Germline V gene sequence: CDR1 DFQATT, CDR2 SNEGSKA (reference sequence). The CDR3 runs to 14 residues. J gave up 4 bases and V 3 bases, and 4 bases lay outside the gene matches. CDR3 in amino acids: CSARGTGLGNTIYF. In nucleotides, the CDR3 is TGCAGTGCTAGGGGGACAGGGCTAGGAAACACCATATATTTT.

This clonotype was seen at least ten times. This sequence joins TRBV12-3 or TRBV12-4 and TRBJ1-5, with D possibly being TRBD1 (5 bases). The CDR3 is 16 residues long. Trimming pared 6 bases from V and 0 bases from J, leaving 15 bases between. The CDR3 coding sequence is TGTGCCAGCAGCGCCGGGACCTCCCTTAGCAATCAGCCCCAGCATTTT. Its translation: CASSAGTSLSNQPQHF.

On this clonotype: A much larger clone is a single base away; this may be a read error. The chain uses TRBV20-1 and TRBJ2-5; 12 bases align to TRBD2. CDR3 size: 17 residues. CDR1 DFQATT and CDR2 SNEGSKA come from the germline V gene (reference sequence). The CDR3 reads CCARTSGATLLQETQYF. The CDR3 DNA sequence: TGCTGTGCTAGGACTAGCGGGGCTACATTACTCCAAGAGACCCAGTACTTC.

Many counts were recorded for this clonotype. V is TRBV29-1 and J is TRBJ1-2; D unclear. This CDR3 is built from 12 residues. Trimming removed 5 bases at V and 7 bases at J, with 14 bases between. The V gene's germline CDR1 is SQVTM and CDR2 ANQGSEA. The CDR3 DNA is TGCAGCGTTCCCGACGGGATTCTTGGCTACACCTTC. This translates into CSVPDGILGYTF.

V gene TRBV5-4 combines with J gene TRBJ2-3; D not resolved. V lost 0 bases and J 2 bases, leaving 10 bases between the germline ends. Per the germline V gene, CDR1 is SGHNT and CDR2 is YYREEE (reference sequence). The CDR3 has 15 residues. The CDR3 DNA is TGTGCCAGCAGCTTGGAGATCTCCGTCACAGATACGCAGTATTTT. Its translation: CASSLEISVTDTQYF. Combining the CDR3 with reference TRBV5-4 and TRBJ2-3 gives the whole variable domain ETGVTQSPTHLIKTRGQQVTLRCSSQSGHNTVSWYQQALGQGPQFIFQYYREEENGRGNFPPRFSGLQFPNYSSELNVNALELDDSALYLCASSLEISVTDTQYFGPGTRLTVL.

In its sample, this clonotype was seen a few times. The chain has TRBV3-1 and TRBJ2-3; the match to TRBD2 covers 9 bases. The V gene end was trimmed by 3 bases and the J gene end by 7 bases; junction bases not matched to a gene: 8. Germline V gene data show CDR1 as LGHDT and CDR2 as YNNKEL (reference sequence). The CDR3 extends over 15 amino acids. CDR3 DNA: TGTGCCAGCAGCCAGGAAGGACTAGCGCGAAATACGCAGTATTTT. It encodes CASSQEGLARNTQYF.

This clonotype was picked up many times. The chain employs TRBV7-6 and TRBJ2-3, with no clear D. This CDR3 spans 15 amino acids. V lost 2 bases to trimming and J lost 0 bases, with 9 bases between them. Per the germline V gene, CDR1 is SGHVS and CDR2 is FNYEAQ. CDR3 protein: CASSLQRTSTDTQYF. The DNA of the CDR3 is TGTGCCAGCAGCTTACAGCGAACTAGCACAGATACGCAGTATTTT.

This chain uses TRBV10-3 with TRBJ1-1; TRBD1 matches 7 bases. The CDR3 length is 14 residues. Germline assignment: CDR1 ENHRY and CDR2 SYGVKD. Unmatched junction bases numbered 4, after V lost 5 bases and J lost 1 base. CDR3 nucleotides: TGTGCCATCAGTAGACAGGGATCGAACACTGAAGCTTTCTTT. As protein: CAISRQGSNTEAFF.

This clonotype was seen ten or more times. The gene calls are TRBV28 and TRBJ1-2, with a weak D call TRBD1 (5 bases). The V and J ends lost 5 bases and 5 bases respectively, with 18 bases between them. In germline, CDR1 is MDHEN, CDR2 SYDVKM. CDR3 length: 15 amino acids. CDR3 nucleotide sequence: TGTGCCAGCAGTCCCTGGGACGTTCGTCGGTATGGCTACACCTTC. Translating it yields CASSPWDVRRYGYTF.

The V gene is TRBV4-2, the J gene TRBJ1-4; 7 positions agree with TRBD1. Trimming at V came to 3 bases and at J to 5 bases, leaving 12 bases not matched to a gene. This CDR3 comprises 17 residues. Germline CDR1 LGHNA, CDR2 YNFKEQ. The CDR3 is CASSQRPSDRENEKLFF. CDR3 bases: TGTGCCAGCAGCCAGAGGCCCTCCGACAGGGAAAATGAAAAACTGTTTTTT.

In its sample, this clonotype was seen many times. In DNA form, the CDR3 reads TGCAGTGCTAGCGGGGGGGCCCAGTACAATGAGCAGTTCTTC. Translated: CSASGGAQYNEQFF. This chain joins TRBV20-1 and TRBJ2-1, with 8 bases fitting TRBD2. Germline V gene data show CDR1 as DFQATT and CDR2 as SNEGSKA (reference sequence). The V segment lost 3 bases and the J segment 4 bases; nucleotides outside the gene matches: 5. There are 14 residues in the CDR3.

Only a few counts were recorded for this clonotype. This chain links TRBV3-1 with TRBJ2-7; 7 bases line up with TRBD2. J was trimmed by 7 bases and V by 1 base; bases with no gene match: 10. The CDR3 runs 15 residues. The V gene's germline CDR1 is LGHDT and CDR2 YNNKEL (reference sequence). The CDR3: CASSQGTTSFREQYF. Here the CDR3 DNA reads TGTGCCAGCAGCCAAGGTACGACTAGCTTTAGGGAGCAGTACTTC.

With respect to this clonotype: A read error may explain this, as a much larger clone is one base away. The V gene is TRBV5-1, the J gene TRBJ2-4; 9 nucleotides align to TRBD1. Per the germline V gene, CDR1 is SGHRS and CDR2 is YFSETQ. CDR3 size: 17 residues. In nucleotides, the CDR3 is TGCGCCAGCAGCCCCGGTCTCGGGGGACAGGGAAGGAACAGTCAGTACTTC. This gives the protein CASSPGLGGQGRNSQYF.

There are many counts of this clonotype. V usage is TRBV20-1 and J usage is TRBJ2-7; TRBD1 agrees at 9 bases. CDR1 and CDR2 (germline): DFQATT, SNEGSKA (reference sequence). This CDR3 has 13 amino acids. V was pared by 6 bases and J by 3 bases, with 6 bases of the junction left unmatched. The CDR3 DNA reads as TGCAGTGCCACCCCGGGACAGGGCTACGAGCAGTACTTC. Its translation: CSATPGQGYEQYF.

On this clonotype itself: Given a much more abundant clone one base away, this may be a read error. The V gene is TRBV7-2, the J gene TRBJ1-2; 9 positions agree with TRBD1. The length of the CDR3 is 15 residues. Germline V gene sequence: CDR1 SGHTA, CDR2 FQGNSA. The CDR3 nucleotides are TGTGCCAGCAGCTTAGTGGGACAGGGTGTATATGGCTTCACCTTC. Translated: CASSLVGQGVYGFTF.

This clonotype was counted many times. The chain carries TRBV6-4 and TRBJ2-5, with TRBD2 as a possible D gene (6 bases). CDR1 and CDR2 (germline): MRHNA, SNTAGT. V gave up 8 bases and J gave up 5 bases, with 15 bases separating them. The CDR3 totals 13 residues. The CDR3 loop is CASGPTGRETQYF. As DNA, the CDR3 is TGTGCCAGCGGTCCGACGGGGAGGGAGACCCAGTACTTC.

This clonotype showed up many times. This sequence joins TRBV7-9 and TRBJ1-2; no reliable D call. Germline values: CDR1 SEHNR, CDR2 FQNEAQ (reference sequence). The CDR3 length is 16 residues. The V end was cut by 4 bases, the J end by 0 bases, with 15 bases between. CDR3 sequence reads: CASSSTLGISNYGYTF. Here the CDR3 DNA reads TGTGCCAGCAGCTCGACGCTGGGGATCTCTAACTATGGCTACACCTTC.

The DNA of the CDR3 is TGTGCCAGCAGCCCCGGAACCAATAACTATGGCTACACCTTC. Encoded protein: CASSPGTNNYGYTF. The genes are TRBV9 and TRBJ1-2; D not resolved. Looked up from germline, CDR1 is SGDLS and CDR2 is YYNGEE. CDR3 size: 14 residues. Trimming took 4 bases from V and 1 from J, leaving 11 bases between them. The full variable domain, rest sourced from reference TRBV9 and TRBJ1-2, is DSGVTQTPKHLITATGQRVTLRCSPRSGDLSVYWYQQSLDQGLQFLIQYYNGEERAKGNILERFSAQQFPDLHSELNLSSLELGDSALYFCASSPGTNNYGYTFGSGTRLTVV.

This clonotype was detected many times. V and J are TRBV10-1 and TRBJ2-3; D may match TRBD1 or TRBD2 (5 bases each). Germline V lookup: CDR1 WNHNN, CDR2 SYGVQD (reference sequence). The germline V and J ends were trimmed by 0 bases and 5 bases, with 9 bases remaining between them. CDR3 length equals 14 residues. The CDR3 sequence: CASSESGTLDTQYF. DNA of the CDR3: TGCGCCAGCAGTGAGTCAGGGACCCTAGATACGCAGTATTTT.

The V call is TRBV5-6, the J call TRBJ2-3; 8 bases agree with TRBD1. There are 16 residues in the CDR3. Looked up from germline, CDR1 is SGHDT and CDR2 is YYEEEE. After removal of 3 bases from V and 0 bases from J, the junction contained 6 bases not matched to a gene. The CDR3 protein is CASSYLQGVSTDTQYF. The CDR3 bases are TGTGCCAGCAGCTACCTACAGGGGGTGAGCACAGATACGCAGTATTTT.

This clonotype has ten or more counts. The chain joins TRBV7-8 to TRBJ1-6; the D is unclear. The CDR3 runs to 14 residues. The germline V gene has CDR1 SGHVS and CDR2 FQNEAQ. Trimming took off 5 bases at V and 9 bases at J, with 14 bases between the two ends. CDR3: CASSPLSYGSPLHF. CDR3 bases: TGTGCCAGCAGCCCCCTGAGTTACGGTTCACCCCTCCACTTT.

The rearrangement uses TRBV18 and TRBJ2-7, with D possibly TRBD1 on 6 matching bases. Germline loops: CDR1 KGHSH, CDR2 LQKENI. CDR3 size: 17 residues. Trimming left V 2 bases short and J 0 bases short, with 17 bases between. CDR3 DNA: TGTGCCAGCTCACCAAGGGCAGGGGTTTGGGGCTCCTACGAGCAGTACTTC. This gives the protein CASSPRAGVWGSYEQYF.

V usage is TRBV28 and J usage is TRBJ2-7; tentative D call: TRBD2 (5 bases). The germline V gene has CDR1 MDHEN and CDR2 SYDVKM. V was cut by 3 bases and J by 6 bases, with 15 bases left in between. CDR3 length: 14 amino acids. The CDR3 loop reads CASSLRVTASEQYF. CDR3 sequence (DNA): TGTGCCAGCAGTTTGAGGGTGACGGCTAGCGAGCAGTACTTC.

The chain couples TRBV11-2 to TRBJ2-5, with D possibly being TRBD1 (5 bases). The CDR3 contains 14 residues. Germline-derived CDR1 and CDR2 are SGHAT and FQNNGV. V was trimmed by 0 bases and J by 4 bases, leaving 9 bases between them. Here the CDR3 reads CASSLDRVSETQYF. The DNA for the CDR3 is TGTGCCAGCAGCTTAGACAGGGTATCAGAGACCCAGTACTTC. Drawing the rest from reference TRBV11-2 and TRBJ2-5, the complete variable domain is EAGVAQSPRYKIIEKRQSVAFWCNPISGHATLYWYQQILGQGPKLLIQFQNNGVVDDSQLPKDRFSAERLKGVDSTLKIQPAKLEDSAVYLCASSLDRVSETQYFGPGTRLLVL.

This clonotype has ten or more counts. The chain combines TRBV12-3 or TRBV12-4 with TRBJ1-1; D is undetermined. The V and J ends lost 3 bases and 0 bases respectively, with 8 bases between them. The CDR3 length is 14 residues. In nucleotides, the CDR3 is TGTGCCAGCAGTTTGTCGTCCATGAACACTGAAGCTTTCTTT. Protein: CASSLSSMNTEAFF.

This clonotype has at least ten counts. CDR3 coding DNA: TGTGCCAGCAGCGTAGCCCCAGACAGGCAAGAGACCCAGTACTTC. It yields the protein CASSVAPDRQETQYF. The rearrangement joins TRBV9 to TRBJ2-5; TRBD1 might be the D (6 bases). Germline V CDR1 and CDR2: SGDLS, YYNGEE. This CDR3 contains 15 residues. Trimming removed 0 bases at V and 2 bases at J, with 11 bases between. Supplemented by reference TRBV9 and TRBJ2-5, the full variable domain reads DSGVTQTPKHLITATGQRVTLRCSPRSGDLSVYWYQQSLDQGLQFLIQYYNGEERAKGNILERFSAQQFPDLHSELNLSSLELGDSALYFCASSVAPDRQETQYFGPGTRLLVL.